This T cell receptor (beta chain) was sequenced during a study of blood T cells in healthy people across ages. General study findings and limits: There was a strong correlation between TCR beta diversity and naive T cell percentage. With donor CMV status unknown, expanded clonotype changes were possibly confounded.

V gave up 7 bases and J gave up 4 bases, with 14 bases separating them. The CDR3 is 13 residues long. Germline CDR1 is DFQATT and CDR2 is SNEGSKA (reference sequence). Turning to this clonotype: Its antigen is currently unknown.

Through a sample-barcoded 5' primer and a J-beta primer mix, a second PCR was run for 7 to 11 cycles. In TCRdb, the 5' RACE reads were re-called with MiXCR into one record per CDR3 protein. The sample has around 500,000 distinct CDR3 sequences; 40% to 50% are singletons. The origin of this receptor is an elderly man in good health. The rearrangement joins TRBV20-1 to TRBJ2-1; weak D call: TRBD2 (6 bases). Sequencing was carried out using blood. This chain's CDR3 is CSVGEGLYNEQFF. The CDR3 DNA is TGCAGTGTTGGAGAGGGACTTTACAATGAGCAGTTCTTC.